Sequencing of this T cell receptor (beta chain) was carried out in a study of T-cell reconstitution after alpha-beta-depleted transplantation in children. Whole-study findings and limits: T-cell numbers and diversity, one year after transplant, stemmed largely from T cells that were newly produced.

Between the trimmed V and J ends, which lost 6 bases and 5 bases, there was a span of 7 bases. The CDR3 contains 10 residues. Germline lookup yields CDR1 SQVTM and CDR2 ANQGSEA. Using unique molecular identifiers, the investigators prepared the TCRbeta library. MiXCR, applied by TCRdb to the PCR reads, yields one record per CDR3 protein. This table holds 600,000 to 800,000 distinct CDR3 sequences, around 12% found once. Comment on this clonotype: No antigen is known for it.

This receptor was taken from a girl under 10 years old with congenital amegakaryocytic thrombocytopenia, due to receive a stem cell transplant. The input for sequencing was PBMCs, taken before TCRalphabeta/CD19-depleted stem cell transplant. The chain links TRBV29-1 to TRBJ2-5; D gene ambiguous. DNA for the CDR3: TGCAGCGTGACGGAGGAGACCCAGTACTTC. It encodes CSVTEETQYF.